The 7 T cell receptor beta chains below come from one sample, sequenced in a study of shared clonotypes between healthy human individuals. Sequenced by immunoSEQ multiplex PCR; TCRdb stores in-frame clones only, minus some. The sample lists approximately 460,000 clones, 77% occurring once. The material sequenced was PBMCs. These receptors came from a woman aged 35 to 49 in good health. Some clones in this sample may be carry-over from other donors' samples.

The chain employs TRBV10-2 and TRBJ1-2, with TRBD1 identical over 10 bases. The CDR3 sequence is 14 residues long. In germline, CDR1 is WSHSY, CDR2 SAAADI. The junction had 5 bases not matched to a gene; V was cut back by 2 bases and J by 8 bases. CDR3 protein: CASSEGQGDYGYTF. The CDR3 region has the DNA TGCGCCAGCAGTGAGGGACAGGGGGATTACGGCTACACCTTC.

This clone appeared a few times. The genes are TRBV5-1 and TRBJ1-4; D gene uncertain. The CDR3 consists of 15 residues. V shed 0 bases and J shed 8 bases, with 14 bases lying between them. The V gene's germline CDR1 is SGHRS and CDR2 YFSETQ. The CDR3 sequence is CASSLDGSRLEKLFF. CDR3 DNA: TGCGCCAGCAGCTTGGATGGCTCACGACTCGAAAAACTGTTTTTT.

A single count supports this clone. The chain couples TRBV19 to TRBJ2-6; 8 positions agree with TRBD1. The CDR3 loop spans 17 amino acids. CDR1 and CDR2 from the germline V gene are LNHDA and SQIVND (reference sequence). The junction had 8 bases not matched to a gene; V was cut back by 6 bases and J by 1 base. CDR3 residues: CASSKGQGGSGANVLTF. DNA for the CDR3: TGTGCCAGTAGCAAAGGACAGGGTGGATCTGGGGCCAACGTCCTGACTTTC.

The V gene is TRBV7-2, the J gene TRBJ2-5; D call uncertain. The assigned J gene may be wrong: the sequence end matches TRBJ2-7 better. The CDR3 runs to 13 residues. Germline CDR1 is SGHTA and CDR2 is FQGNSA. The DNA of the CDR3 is TGTGCCAGCAGCTTAGCAGGGTCCCACGAGCAGTACTTC. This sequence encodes CASSLAGSHEQYF.

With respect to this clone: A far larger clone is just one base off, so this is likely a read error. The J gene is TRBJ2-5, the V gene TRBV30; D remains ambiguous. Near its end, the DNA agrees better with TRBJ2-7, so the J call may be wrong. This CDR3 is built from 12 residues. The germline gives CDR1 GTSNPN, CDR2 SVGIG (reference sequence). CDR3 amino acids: CAWSVETYEQYF. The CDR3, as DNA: TGTGCCTGGAGTGTAGAGACCTACGAGCAGTACTTC.

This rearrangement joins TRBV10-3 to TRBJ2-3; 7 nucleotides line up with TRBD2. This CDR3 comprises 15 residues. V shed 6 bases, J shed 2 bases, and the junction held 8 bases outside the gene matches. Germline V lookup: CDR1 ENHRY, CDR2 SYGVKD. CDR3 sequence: CAIRGSGAPTDTQYF. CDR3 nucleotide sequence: TGTGCCATCAGGGGGAGCGGGGCCCCCACAGATACGCAGTATTTT.

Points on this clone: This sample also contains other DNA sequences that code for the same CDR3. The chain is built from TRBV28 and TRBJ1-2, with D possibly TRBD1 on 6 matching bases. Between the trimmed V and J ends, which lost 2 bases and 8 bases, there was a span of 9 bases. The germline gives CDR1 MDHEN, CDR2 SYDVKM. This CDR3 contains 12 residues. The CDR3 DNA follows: TGTGCCAGCAGTTTACAGGGGTACGGCTACACCTTC. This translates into CASSLQGYGYTF.